These 25 T cell receptor beta chains share one sample of origin, sequenced in a study of shared clonotypes between healthy human individuals (TCRdb year 2020). The receptor library was made with the immunoSEQ multiplex PCR assay. Entries here come from immuneACCESS through TCRdb and include only in-frame sequences with V and J called. Some clones fail to appear in such tables; in the studies checked, an unresolved V gene covers under half of the shortfall, and the cause of the remainder is unknown. This sample gives around 700,000 clones in total; about 78% of them show up just once. 1.5% to 2% of the sample rests with the top ten. The source material was memory CD4+ T cells sorted from blood. In light of the paper, this sample's cell subset or site label describes: CD45RA-negative fraction. These TCRs come from a woman under 40 in good health.

This clone was counted a single time. The chain recombines TRBV28 with TRBJ2-3; 10 nucleotides match TRBD2. V was clipped by 7 bases and J by 2 bases; unmatched bases: 15. Germline CDR1 MDHEN, CDR2 SYDVKM. This CDR3 region has 18 residues. This CDR3 reads CASNQRYGLAAVTDTQYF. For the CDR3, the DNA is TGTGCCAGCAACCAGCGGTATGGACTAGCGGCAGTCACAGATACGCAGTATTTT.

The J gene is TRBJ2-7, the V gene TRBV2; tentatively, D is TRBD2 (7 bases). V was shortened by 7 bases and J by 5 bases, with 15 bases between the two germline ends. Looked up from germline, CDR1 is SNHLY and CDR2 is FYNNEI. CDR3 length: 13 amino acids. CDR3 nucleotide sequence: TGTGCCAGCAACGCGGGGGCGAGGAACGAGCAGTACTTC. Amino acids: CASNAGARNEQYF. The full variable domain, its missing parts supplied by reference TRBV2 and TRBJ2-7, is EPEVTQTPSHQVTQMGQEVILRCVPISNHLYFYWYRQILGQKVEFLVSFYNNEISEKSEIFDDQFSVERPDGSNFTLKIRSTKLEDSAMYFCASNAGARNEQYFGPGTRLTVT.

Concerning this clone: Given a much more abundant clone one base away, this may be a read error. This chain joins TRBV28 and TRBJ1-5; no firm D call. Germline CDR1 reads MDHEN; CDR2 reads SYDVKM. The V end was cut by 3 bases, the J end by 5 bases, with 5 bases between. The CDR3 runs to 12 residues. CDR3 sequence reads: CASSFRDQPQHF. CDR3 bases: TGTGCCAGCAGTTTTAGGGATCAGCCCCAGCATTTT. Based on the CDR3 plus reference TRBV28 and TRBJ1-5, the full variable domain is DVKVTQSSRYLVKRTGEKVFLECVQDMDHENMFWYRQDPGLGLRLIYFSYDVKMKEKGDIPEGYSVSREKKERFSLILESASTNQTSMYLCASSFRDQPQHFGDGTRLSIL.

The chain uses TRBV27 and TRBJ2-6, with D possibly TRBD2 on 6 matching bases. V lost 0 bases and J 0 bases, leaving 21 bases between the germline ends. Per germline, CDR1 MNHEY and CDR2 SMNVEV (reference sequence). This CDR3 is built from 21 residues. The CDR3 region has the DNA TGTGCCAGCAGTTTATCCTGGACTAATCTTATCGGTCCCTCTGGGGCCAACGTCCTGACTTTC. Its translation: CASSLSWTNLIGPSGANVLTF. The variable domain in full, with the rest retrieved from reference TRBV27 and TRBJ2-6, is EAQVTQNPRYLITVTGKKLTVTCSQNMNHEYMSWYRQDPGLGLRQIYYSMNVEVTDKGDVPEGYKVSRKEKRNFPLILESPSPNQTSLYFCASSLSWTNLIGPSGANVLTFGAGSRLTVL.

The chain joins TRBV30 to TRBJ2-3; perhaps TRBD2 as D (5 bases). The CDR3 runs to 16 residues. Trimming took 4 bases from V and 4 from J, leaving 21 bases between them. Germline V gene data show CDR1 as GTSNPN and CDR2 as SVGIG (reference sequence). CDR3 residues: CAWTNPPGTMPDTQYF. The CDR3 DNA reads TGTGCCTGGACCAACCCTCCGGGAACTATGCCAGATACGCAGTATTTT.

This clone appeared a single time. The gene calls are TRBV18 and TRBJ1-1, with D unclear. Trimming stripped 2 bases from V and 4 bases from J, with 8 bases between. CDR3 length equals 13 residues. Looked up from germline, CDR1 is KGHSH and CDR2 is LQKENI. The DNA for the CDR3 is TGTGCCAGCTCACCATACGGAGGCACTGAAGCTTTCTTT. This encodes CASSPYGGTEAFF.

The chain uses TRBV27 and TRBJ2-7, with 7 bases aligning to TRBD2. The CDR3 sequence is 13 residues long. The ends lost 4 bases at V and 3 bases at J; junction bases unmatched: 3. Germline CDR1 and CDR2: MNHEY and SMNVEV (reference sequence). The CDR3 nucleotides read TGTGCCAGCAGTTGGGGGGGAGGCTACGAGCAGTACTTC. Protein: CASSWGGGYEQYF.

The CDR3 sequence is CASSRGQSTNTGELFF. CDR3 DNA: TGCGCCAGCAGCCGGGGACAGTCGACGAACACCGGGGAGCTGTTTTTT. The J gene is TRBJ2-2, the V gene TRBV4-1; TRBD1 matches at 7 bases. In germline, CDR1 is MGHRA, CDR2 YSYEKL. The V segment lost 4 bases and the J segment 0 bases; nucleotides outside the gene matches: 5. This CDR3 spans 16 amino acids.

The gene calls are TRBV2 and TRBJ2-5, with 9 bases matching TRBD1. Trimming removed 6 bases from V and 5 bases from J; junction bases left unmatched: 16. The CDR3 spans 17 residues. Germline assignment: CDR1 SNHLY and CDR2 FYNNEI. CDR3 amino acids: CASSPIPGQGSWETQYF. The CDR3 DNA follows: TGTGCCAGCAGCCCAATCCCGGGACAGGGATCCTGGGAGACCCAGTACTTC.

The rearrangement uses TRBV2 and TRBJ2-5, with TRBD2 as a possible D gene (6 bases). This CDR3 comprises 16 residues. The V end lost 3 bases, the J end lost 7 bases, and 21 bases lay between the germline ends. Germline V lookup: CDR1 SNHLY, CDR2 FYNNEI. The CDR3 bases are TGTGCCAGCAGTGATGGGAACACTGGGGGGAAGGGGACCCAGTACTTC. Protein: CASSDGNTGGKGTQYF.

This clone has more than one count but fewer than ten. The gene calls are TRBV30 and TRBJ2-1; 10 bases fit TRBD1. Germline V CDR1 and CDR2: GTSNPN, SVGIG (reference sequence). Germline trimming cut 4 bases from V and 6 bases from J; bases unmatched to any gene: 3. There are 13 residues in the CDR3. The CDR3 bases are TGTGCCTGGAACCGGGACAGGGGCAATGAGCAGTTCTTC. Amino acid sequence: CAWNRDRGNEQFF.

This sequence joins TRBV7-9 and TRBJ2-5, with 8 bases that match TRBD1. J gave up 3 bases and V 5 bases, and 5 bases lay outside the gene matches. Germline-derived CDR1 and CDR2 are SEHNR and FQNEAQ (reference sequence). CDR3 length equals 14 residues. The CDR3 sequence: CASSRDRGEETQYF. The CDR3 region has the DNA TGTGCCAGCAGCCGCGACAGGGGCGAAGAGACCCAGTACTTC.

This clone was observed a few times. For the CDR3, the DNA is TGTGCCAGCAGCTTTACTCCTAGCACAGATACGCAGTATTTT. Protein: CASSFTPSTDTQYF. The rearrangement links TRBV7-9 to TRBJ2-3; no clear D. The CDR3 consists of 14 residues. The germline V gene has CDR1 SEHNR and CDR2 FQNEAQ (reference sequence). Between the trimmed V and J ends, which lost 3 bases and 0 bases, there was a span of 7 bases.

This clone was seen only a few times. The same CDR3 also results from other DNA sequences found in this sample. The chain uses TRBV19 and TRBJ2-7; no reliable D call. The germline V gene has CDR1 LNHDA and CDR2 SQIVND (reference sequence). CDR3 length equals 14 residues. V gave up 5 bases and J gave up 0 bases, with 11 bases separating them. The CDR3 sequence: CASSLTESSYEQYF. CDR3 nucleotide sequence: TGTGCCAGTAGTCTAACAGAGAGCTCCTACGAGCAGTACTTC.

V usage is TRBV29-1 and J usage is TRBJ2-7; TRBD2 matches 9 bases. The germline V gene has CDR1 SQVTM and CDR2 ANQGSEA. With V trimmed by 4 bases and J by 4 bases, 8 bases remained unmatched. The CDR3 runs to 14 residues. CDR3: CSVVRREGRYEQYF. The CDR3 DNA sequence: TGCAGCGTTGTGAGGCGGGAGGGCCGTTACGAGCAGTACTTC.

The V call is TRBV15, the J call TRBJ1-2, with 7 bases that match TRBD1. The germline CDR1 and CDR2 sequences are LNHNV and YYDKDF (reference sequence). The CDR3 runs to 14 residues. V shed 4 bases, J shed 3 bases, and the junction held 5 bases outside the gene matches. The CDR3 nucleotides are TGTGCCACCAGCAAAGGGGGCAGGGACTATGGCTACACCTTC. It specifies CATSKGGRDYGYTF.

For the CDR3, the DNA is TGTGCCAGCAGTGCGTCCCTCACCAGCTCCTACAATGAGCAGTTCTTC. This gives the protein CASSASLTSSYNEQFF. The chain carries TRBV6-1 and TRBJ2-1; D is ambiguous. V lost 4 bases and J lost 0, with 13 bases in between. Germline V lookup: CDR1 MNHNS, CDR2 SASEGT. This CDR3 is 16 amino acids long.

This CDR3 is CASSLVALAEAFF. CDR3 nucleotide sequence: TGTGCCAGCAGTTTAGTAGCTCTCGCTGAAGCTTTCTTT. The J gene is TRBJ1-1, the V gene TRBV28; D not resolved. The V gene lost 2 bases and the J gene lost 6 bases, with 10 bases spanning the gap. This CDR3 has 13 residues. Germline CDR1 MDHEN, CDR2 SYDVKM.

The chain joins TRBV28 to TRBJ2-3; possibly TRBD2 for D (6 bases). Germline V gene sequence: CDR1 MDHEN, CDR2 SYDVKM. The CDR3 has 12 amino acids. The V gene lost 11 bases and the J gene lost 2 bases, with 11 bases spanning the gap. This CDR3 reads CAFRDSTDTQYF. In nucleotides, the CDR3 is TGTGCCTTCCGGGACTCCACAGATACGCAGTATTTT.

The chain combines TRBV5-1 with TRBJ1-2, with D possibly TRBD1 on 6 matching bases. Germline CDR1 SGHRS, CDR2 YFSETQ. V was clipped by 1 base and J by 4 bases, with 14 bases between them. This CDR3 has 15 residues. Written as DNA, the CDR3 is TGCGCCAGCAGCTTGCTGCAGGGGTCCTCCTATGGCTACACCTTC. Protein product: CASSLLQGSSYGYTF.

The CDR3 spells CASIKVGRTGLAKNIQYF. In DNA form, the CDR3 reads TGTGCCAGCATCAAAGTCGGGCGGACTGGACTAGCCAAAAACATTCAGTACTTC. This sequence joins TRBV7-7 and TRBJ2-4, with D tentatively TRBD2 (5 bases). V was pared by 7 bases and J by 0 bases, with 22 bases between. CDR1 is SSHAT, CDR2 FNYEAQ, per germline (reference sequence). The CDR3 extends over 18 amino acids.

The V and J genes are TRBV19 and TRBJ2-2; 10 bases fit TRBD1. This CDR3 spans 17 amino acids. V dropped 3 bases and J dropped 5; count of bases not matched to a gene: 9. The germline gives CDR1 LNHDA, CDR2 SQIVND (reference sequence). The CDR3 is CASSMDRGQGMTGELFF. The CDR3 bases are TGTGCCAGTAGTATGGATCGGGGACAGGGGATGACCGGGGAGCTGTTTTTT.

The chain links TRBV13 to TRBJ2-1, with TRBD2 as a possible D gene (5 bases). V lost 3 bases and J lost 0, with 12 bases in between. Per the germline V gene, CDR1 is PRHDT and CDR2 is FYEKMQ (reference sequence). The CDR3 totals 16 residues. The CDR3 sequence is CASSFNGGTSYNEQFF. Written as DNA, the CDR3 is TGTGCCAGCAGCTTCAATGGAGGTACCTCCTACAATGAGCAGTTCTTC.

The chain is built from TRBV7-6 and TRBJ2-7; D is ambiguous. V was trimmed by 1 base and J by 3 bases, leaving 16 bases between them. The CDR3 covers 16 residues. Germline values: CDR1 SGHVS, CDR2 FNYEAQ. The CDR3 DNA reads TGTGCCAGCAGCTTAGTTCCCCCGGGCCCTCTCTACGAGCAGTACTTC. It yields the protein CASSLVPPGPLYEQYF.

This chain joins TRBV27 and TRBJ1-2; D is uncertain. CDR3 size: 14 residues. From germline, CDR1 is MNHEY and CDR2 SMNVEV (reference sequence). V shed 4 bases and J shed 4 bases, with 13 bases lying between them. Here the CDR3 DNA reads TGTGCCAGCAGTTCTGACGCCCGTCGCTATGGCTACACCTTC. This gives the protein CASSSDARRYGYTF.